This entry features one T cell receptor beta chain sequence. This record comes from a study of blood T cells in healthy people across ages. Together with a sample-barcoded 5' primer, a J-beta primer mix was included in a second PCR lasting roughly 6 to 12 cycles. TCRdb redid the calling of the 5' RACE reads with MiXCR, one entry per CDR3 protein. The sample yields 800,000 or so distinct CDR3 sequences, 25% seen once. The length of the CDR3 is 15 residues. In germline, CDR1 is KGHDR, CDR2 SFDVKD. These data also featured in a second study, about T cells of mothers and their children. This second study says: A few healthy Caucasian mothers, along with their six children, served as the donors. Over 8.5 million reads per mother and roughly 3 million per child were obtained. At a sensitivity of about 98 clones per million clonotypes, no persistent microchimeric T cell clones appeared.

This chain joins TRBV24-1 and TRBJ2-5; TRBD2 agrees at 12 bases. Near its end, the DNA agrees better with TRBJ2-1, so the J call may be wrong. The receptor's source is a boy younger than 18 in good health. The sequencing input was blood. The CDR3 reads CATSDSGTSGNEQFF. CDR3 DNA sequence: TGTGCCACCAGTGATTCCGGGACTAGCGGGAATGAGCAGTTCTTC.